The sequence of this T cell receptor (beta chain) was determined in a study of shared clonotypes between healthy human individuals. Assay: immunoSEQ multiplex PCR; the TCRdb copy retains only in-frame clones and omits some. The sample shows 300,000 to 400,000 clones, 74% of them seen only once. The V gene lost 5 bases and the J gene lost 5 bases, with 19 bases spanning the gap. The CDR3 spans 14 residues. CDR1 SQVTM and CDR2 ANQGSEA come from the germline V gene. The sample taken for sequencing was memory CD4+ T cells sorted from blood. The subset: CD45RA-negative fraction. The receptor was derived from a man aged 25-45 years in good health. The chain joins TRBV29-1 to TRBJ2-7; the D gene is possibly TRBD1 (6 bases). The CDR3 reads CSVPGPGDPHEQYF. In DNA, the CDR3 is TGCAGCGTTCCAGGGCCAGGGGATCCTCACGAGCAGTACTTC.